The next 11 T cell receptor beta chains were all read from a single sample in a study of T cell responses to AZD1222 COVID-19 vaccine. The assay was immunoSEQ multiplex PCR, and TCRdb's table has in-frame clones only and misses some. The sample yields 150,000 to 200,000 clones, just under 90% seen once. This sample comprised peripheral blood, obtained on day 0 of AZD1222 vaccination. All receptors come from an adult in good health.

DNA of the CDR3: TGTGCCAGCAGCTTACAGGGGACCGGGGAGCTGTTTTTT. Translation: CASSLQGTGELFF. This sequence joins TRBV2 and TRBJ2-2, with 7 bases aligning to TRBD1. Unmatched junction bases numbered 3, after V lost 6 bases and J lost 5 bases. Germline CDR1 is SNHLY and CDR2 is FYNNEI. This CDR3 region has 13 residues.

The V call is TRBV6-2 or TRBV6-3, the J call TRBJ1-3; perhaps TRBD1 as D (5 bases). Germline-derived CDR1 and CDR2 are MNHEY and SVGEGT. This CDR3 spans 16 amino acids. V dropped 5 bases and J dropped 0 bases, with 14 bases sitting between them. The CDR3, as DNA: TGTGCCAGCAGTCCCGACAGACCAATCTCTGGAAACACCATATATTTT. Its protein is CASSPDRPISGNTIYF.

This rearrangement joins TRBV7-8 to TRBJ2-1; 9 bases agree with TRBD1. Looked up from germline, CDR1 is SGHVS and CDR2 is FQNEAQ. V lost 5 bases, J lost 4 bases, and 9 bases stayed unmatched. The CDR3 contains 16 residues. The CDR3 nucleotides read TGTGCCAGCAGCGCCTACAGACAGGGGGGGTACAATGAGCAGTTCTTC. The encoded protein is CASSAYRQGGYNEQFF.

The chain recombines TRBV28 with TRBJ2-2, with 7 bases matching TRBD1. The CDR3 is 14 amino acids. CDR1 is MDHEN and CDR2 is SYDVKM in the germline V gene. Germline trimming cut 3 bases from V and 4 bases from J; bases unmatched to any gene: 2. The CDR3 loop reads CASSFAGGTGELFF. CDR3 coding DNA: TGTGCCAGCAGTTTTGCAGGGGGCACCGGGGAGCTGTTTTTT.

This CDR3 is CASSFAAGRGRGTDTQYF. The CDR3 region has the DNA TGTGCCAGCAGTTTCGCAGCAGGGAGGGGTAGGGGCACAGATACGCAGTATTTT. The genes are TRBV6-2 or TRBV6-3 and TRBJ2-3; 7 bases line up with TRBD2. V was clipped by 4 bases and J by 1 base; unmatched bases: 14. Germline V gene lookup returns CDR1 MNHEY and CDR2 SVGEGT. The length of the CDR3 is 18 residues.

This chain joins TRBV2 and TRBJ1-2; D uncertain. Germline lookup yields CDR1 SNHLY and CDR2 FYNNEI. This CDR3 spans 14 amino acids. The V gene lost 7 bases and the J gene lost 0 bases, with 12 bases spanning the gap. CDR3 sequence: CASTPVGSNYGYTF. Written as DNA, the CDR3 is TGTGCCAGCACCCCGGTCGGTTCTAACTATGGCTACACCTTC. The complete variable domain, with remaining parts taken from reference TRBV2 and TRBJ1-2, reads EPEVTQTPSHQVTQMGQEVILRCVPISNHLYFYWYRQILGQKVEFLVSFYNNEISEKSEIFDDQFSVERPDGSNFTLKIRSTKLEDSAMYFCASTPVGSNYGYTFGSGTRLTVV.

The chain links TRBV28 to TRBJ1-2; weak D call: TRBD1 (5 bases). Trimming cost V 6 bases and J 8 bases, with 16 bases left between them. The CDR3 consists of 13 residues. Germline CDR1 reads MDHEN; CDR2 reads SYDVKM. CDR3 nucleotide sequence: TGTGCCAGCAGCCTTGAGAGGGGCGCCGGCTACACCTTC. It encodes CASSLERGAGYTF.

The J gene is TRBJ1-1, the V gene TRBV19; the D is unclear. This CDR3 region has 15 residues. The germline gives CDR1 LNHDA, CDR2 SQIVND (reference sequence). V lost 6 bases, J lost 3 bases, and 17 bases lay in between. This CDR3 reads CASSKNPDGDTEAFF. The DNA for the CDR3 is TGTGCCAGTAGCAAAAACCCTGACGGCGACACTGAAGCTTTCTTT.

This chain joins TRBV6-6 and TRBJ1-4; D is uncertain. V was shortened by 2 bases and J by 7 bases, with 2 bases between the two germline ends. The CDR3 is 11 amino acids. Per germline, CDR1 MNHNY and CDR2 SVGAGI (reference sequence). The CDR3 here is CASSYSEKLFF. CDR3 nucleotide sequence: TGTGCCAGCAGTTACAGTGAAAAACTGTTTTTT.

This clone was counted at least ten times. CDR3 sequence: CASSESSDTGELFF. The CDR3, as DNA: TGTGCCAGCAGTGAAAGTTCTGACACCGGGGAGCTGTTTTTT. The chain has TRBV6-4 and TRBJ2-2; unclear D gene. V lost 3 bases to trimming and J lost 3 bases, with 8 bases between them. Germline V gene sequence: CDR1 MRHNA, CDR2 SNTAGT. CDR3 length: 14 residues.

V gene TRBV7-9 combines with J gene TRBJ1-6; D perhaps matches TRBD1 (6 bases). Germline V gene sequence: CDR1 SEHNR, CDR2 FQNEAQ (reference sequence). CDR3 length: 14 residues. Trimming cost V 5 bases and J 9 bases, with 14 bases left between them. The CDR3 here is CASSRSGAGSPLHF. In DNA, the CDR3 is TGTGCCAGCAGCCGATCAGGGGCTGGTTCACCCCTCCACTTT.